This TCR beta chain came from a study of CD8 T cells in Susac syndrome. The RNA, about 0.45 to 1 ug, was put through reverse transcription using random hexamers. From the immunoSEQ multiplex PCR reads, TCRdb called clonotypes with MiXCR, one entry per CDR3 protein. Here the sample spans about 120,000 distinct CDR3 sequences, 92% being singletons. This clonotype was picked up a small number of times. The junction had 11 bases not matched to a gene; V was cut back by 4 bases and J by 6 bases. This CDR3 is 16 amino acids long. Germline V gives CDR1 SGHRS, CDR2 YFSETQ. TCR beta sequencing was performed on blood CD8+ and CD4+ T cells.

This TCR was recovered from a human donor in good health. The chain links TRBV5-1 to TRBJ2-2, with 8 nucleotides matching TRBD2. The material sequenced was CD8+ T cells from PBMCs. The CDR3: CASSITGRASSGELFF. The CDR3 DNA reads as TGCGCCAGCAGCATTACCGGGAGGGCCTCGTCCGGGGAGCTGTTTTTT.